Listed here are 5 T cell receptor beta chains from one sample, sequenced in a study of blood T cell repertoires in COVID-19. The data were produced by immunoSEQ multiplex PCR, yet TCRdb's version contains in-frame clones alone and is incomplete. The sample carries about 110,000 clones, 75% to 90% recorded once. Sequencing input: peripheral blood. The receptor source for this set is a woman aged 50 to 60 with acute or convalescent COVID-19.

J is TRBJ1-2 and V is TRBV5-1; D unresolved. Per germline, CDR1 SGHRS and CDR2 YFSETQ. This CDR3 is built from 14 residues. The V and J ends lost 4 bases and 2 bases respectively, with 12 bases between them. In DNA, the CDR3 is TGCGCCAGCAGCCCTCTAGGTCCCAACTATGGCTACACCTTC. Translation: CASSPLGPNYGYTF.

With regard to this clone: Other DNA sequences of this sample code for an identical CDR3. The genes are TRBV5-1 and TRBJ1-1; TRBD1 aligns across 8 bases. The CDR3 covers 14 residues. Per germline, CDR1 SGHRS and CDR2 YFSETQ. After removal of 4 bases from V and 5 bases from J, the junction contained 7 bases not matched to a gene. The CDR3 sequence is CASSLGQGGTEAFF. CDR3 sequence (DNA): TGCGCCAGCAGCCTCGGACAGGGCGGGACTGAAGCTTTCTTT.

The chain carries TRBV11-2 and TRBJ2-7; D is possibly TRBD1 (5 bases). The CDR3 sequence is 15 residues long. CDR1 SGHAT and CDR2 FQNNGV come from the germline V gene. Trimming stripped 3 bases from V and 3 bases from J, with 15 bases between. The CDR3 nucleotides read TGTGCCAGCAGCTTTACAGGCCCTGGGGACTACGAGCAGTACTTC. Protein product: CASSFTGPGDYEQYF.

The chain combines TRBV14 with TRBJ2-7; TRBD2 might be the D (5 bases). In germline, CDR1 is SGHDN, CDR2 FVKESK. The CDR3 loop spans 20 amino acids. V gave up 1 base and J gave up 2 bases, with 27 bases separating them. The CDR3 reads CASSQATFGVQRLRAYEQYF. DNA of the CDR3: TGTGCCAGCAGCCAAGCTACGTTCGGGGTTCAGCGATTAAGAGCCTACGAGCAGTACTTC.

The gene calls are TRBV6-5 and TRBJ1-5; the D gene is possibly TRBD1 (6 bases). Germline V gene data show CDR1 as MNHEY and CDR2 as SVGAGI. There are 14 residues in the CDR3. V was clipped by 2 bases and J by 7 bases, with 12 bases between them. This chain's CDR3 is CASSYNRDGQPQHF. The CDR3 DNA reads TGTGCCAGCAGTTACAACAGGGATGGGCAGCCCCAGCATTTT.